These 12 T cell receptor beta chains came from one sample sequenced in a study of breast tumors, draining lymph nodes, adjacent tissues. Breast cancer patients provided tissue from their axillary draining lymph nodes. TCRdb re-called the multiplex PCR reads through MiXCR, storing one row per CDR3 protein. The table includes 150,000 to 200,000 distinct CDR3 sequences, approximately 33% detected once. Sequencing was done on a sample of axillary lymph node tissue. The receptors were sampled from a female donor with breast cancer. Some clones in this sample may be carry-over from other donors' samples.

This clonotype has ten or more counts. The chain employs TRBV7-2 and TRBJ2-5; 10 bases map to TRBD1. Germline assignment: CDR1 SGHTA and CDR2 FQGNSA. The CDR3 runs to 19 residues. The V and J ends lost 3 bases and 5 bases, in that order; junction bases with no gene match: 18. The CDR3 sequence: CASSFIVRDRGGNVETQYF. DNA of the CDR3: TGTGCCAGCAGCTTCATAGTCCGGGACAGGGGCGGTAATGTGGAGACCCAGTACTTC.

There are a few counts of this clonotype. The chain couples TRBV2 to TRBJ1-1; D possibly corresponds to TRBD1 (5 bases). CDR1 is SNHLY, CDR2 FYNNEI, per germline. The CDR3 covers 15 residues. The V and J ends lost 7 bases and 5 bases respectively, with 20 bases between them. The CDR3 DNA is TGTGCCAGCATTCCTTCTCATGGGGGTGGGACTGAAGCTTTCTTT. Translation: CASIPSHGGGTEAFF.

The V gene is TRBV11-3, the J gene TRBJ1-4; D is possibly TRBD1 (6 bases). The germline CDR1 and CDR2 sequences are SGHNT and YENEEA. The CDR3 runs to 16 residues. Trimming shortened V by 2 bases and J by 8 bases, and 18 bases separated the two germline ends. CDR3 bases: TGTGCCAGCAGCTTAAATTTTAGGGGGGTAAGAGAAAAACTGTTTTTT. Translating gives CASSLNFRGVREKLFF.

The CDR3 loop is CASSFSGGANTGELFF. In DNA form, the CDR3 reads TGTGCCAGCAGCTTCAGCGGGGGCGCGAACACCGGGGAGCTGTTTTTT. The chain is built from TRBV4-2 and TRBJ2-2, with 8 bases fitting TRBD2. V lost 5 bases, J lost 0 bases, and 5 bases stayed unmatched. The germline V gene encodes CDR1 LGHNA and CDR2 YNFKEQ. This CDR3 is built from 16 residues.

Remarks on this clonotype: At one boundary the junction diverges from the germline segment, which might be a read error. The chain employs TRBV13 and TRBJ1-2; D not resolved. Germline CDR1 reads PRHDT; CDR2 reads FYEKMQ (reference sequence). This CDR3 region has 12 residues. The CDR3 loop reads CASSLGNCGYTF. CDR3 in DNA: TGTGCCAGCAGCTTAGGGAACTGTGGCTACACCTTC.

This clonotype was seen only a few times. The chain links TRBV6-2 or TRBV6-3 to TRBJ1-5; a weak D match, TRBD1 (5 bases). This CDR3 has 13 amino acids. Germline loops: CDR1 MNHEY, CDR2 SVGEGT. V was clipped by 4 bases and J by 2 bases, with 6 bases between them. Written as DNA, the CDR3 is TGTGCCAGCAGTTCGGGGGGCAATCAGCCCCAGCATTTT. Protein sequence: CASSSGGNQPQHF.

This clonotype has a count of ten or more. The chain recombines TRBV12-5 with TRBJ1-2, with 8 nucleotides matching TRBD1. The J segment lost 2 bases and the V segment lost 1 base, leaving 3 bases of the junction unmatched. The CDR3 totals 15 residues. The germline CDR1 and CDR2 sequences are LGHNT and FRNRAP. CDR3 protein: CASGLAGGFNYGYTF. DNA for the CDR3: TGTGCTAGTGGTTTGGCAGGGGGCTTCAACTATGGCTACACCTTC. The full variable domain, rest sourced from reference TRBV12-5 and TRBJ1-2, is DARVTQTPRHKVTEMGQEVTMRCQPILGHNTVFWYRQTMMQGLELLAYFRNRAPLDDSGMPKDRFSAEMPDATLATLKIQPSEPRDSAVYFCASGLAGGFNYGYTFGSGTRLTVV.

As regards this clonotype: A much larger clone sits a single nucleotide away, making a read error possible. This sequence joins TRBV5-4 and TRBJ2-7; possibly TRBD1 or TRBD2 for D (6 bases each). CDR1 and CDR2 from the germline V gene are SGHNT and YYREEE (reference sequence). V lost 0 bases, J lost 6 bases, and 16 bases lay in between. This CDR3 region has 15 residues. For the CDR3, the DNA is TGTGCCAGCAGCTTGGAGGGACCGGGGGCAGGCGAGCAGTACTTC. Translated: CASSLEGPGAGEQYF.

On this clonotype: A read error may be the cause here, since a much bigger clone is one base away. The genes are TRBV20-1 and TRBJ2-1, with TRBD2 identical over 8 bases. Losses at the gene ends were 4 bases for V and 9 bases for J; bases not matched to a gene: 11. CDR3 size: 14 residues. Germline CDR1 is DFQATT and CDR2 is SNEGSKA (reference sequence). The DNA of the CDR3 is TGCAGTGCTATACGGGGGGGCTTTACGGCTGAGCAGTTCTTC. Its translation: CSAIRGGFTAEQFF.

This clonotype has just a few counts. This chain joins TRBV27 and TRBJ2-7; possibly TRBD2 for D (6 bases). The germline V and J ends were trimmed by 10 bases and 4 bases, with 17 bases remaining between them. Germline V gene data show CDR1 as MNHEY and CDR2 as SMNVEV (reference sequence). The CDR3 spans 13 residues. The CDR3 loop is CATRDGEEYEQYF. The CDR3 DNA follows: TGTGCCACCCGAGACGGGGAGGAGTACGAGCAGTACTTC.

In its sample, this clonotype was seen many times. The V call is TRBV5-6, the J call TRBJ2-7; the D is unclear. The CDR3 spans 14 residues. Germline CDR1 SGHDT, CDR2 YYEEEE. V was trimmed by 3 bases and J by 3 bases, leaving 13 bases between them. The DNA of the CDR3 is TGTGCCAGCAGCTCGCAGCAGCGACTCTACGAGCAGTACTTC. This sequence encodes CASSSQQRLYEQYF.

This clonotype was seen at least ten times. The rearrangement uses TRBV6-5 and TRBJ2-7; TRBD2 matches at 8 bases. The germline CDR1 and CDR2 sequences are MNHEY and SVGAGI. The CDR3 runs to 13 residues. V was pared by 5 bases and J by 3 bases, with 3 bases of the junction left unmatched. CDR3 in DNA: TGTGCCAGCAGTAGCGGGAGTGGCTACGAGCAGTACTTC. Translation: CASSSGSGYEQYF.